These 16 T cell receptor beta chains came from one sample sequenced in a study of shared clonotypes between healthy human individuals. Clones were read by immunoSEQ multiplex PCR, and TCRdb kept only the in-frame ones, dropping some. The top ten hold 1% to 1.5% of the sample, which has some 1.4 million clones, roughly 96% seen once. Sequencing was carried out using naive CD4+ T cells sorted from blood. Described subset: CD45RA+ positively selected. The receptor set was obtained from a man under 40 in good health.

This clone was counted once. The chain has TRBV9 and TRBJ2-5, with D hard to call. The CDR3 extends over 17 amino acids. Per the germline V gene, CDR1 is SGDLS and CDR2 is YYNGEE. Trimming removed 0 bases from V and 0 bases from J, with 15 bases in between. The CDR3 loop is CASSVATRSSYQETQYF. CDR3 bases: TGTGCCAGCAGCGTAGCGACACGATCCTCCTACCAAGAGACCCAGTACTTC.

V usage is TRBV15 and J usage is TRBJ2-5; tentatively, D is TRBD1 or TRBD2 (5 bases each). The CDR3 length is 19 residues. Germline CDR1 is LNHNV and CDR2 is YYDKDF (reference sequence). Trimming removed 1 base at V and 2 bases at J, with 23 bases between. The DNA of the CDR3 is TGTGCCACCAGCAGAGTGCCGCCGGGGCAGGGATTTGAACAAGAGACCCAGTACTTC. It translates to CATSRVPPGQGFEQETQYF.

The V and J genes are TRBV11-2 and TRBJ2-3; D ambiguous. V gave up 7 bases and J gave up 5 bases, with 13 bases separating them. Germline-derived CDR1 and CDR2 are SGHAT and FQNNGV. The CDR3 consists of 13 residues. As DNA, the CDR3 is TGTGCCAGCACCTCTCGGGCCGGAGATACGCAGTATTTT. It yields the protein CASTSRAGDTQYF.

This chain links TRBV18 with TRBJ1-4, with no clear D. The V gene lost 0 bases and the J gene lost 8 bases, with 16 bases spanning the gap. CDR1 and CDR2 from the germline V gene are KGHSH and LQKENI. This CDR3 is 16 amino acids long. The CDR3 is CASSPPRPGGEEKLFF. The CDR3 DNA reads TGTGCCAGCTCACCACCTAGGCCCGGTGGGGAAGAAAAACTGTTTTTT.

The chain is built from TRBV5-1 and TRBJ2-2; 15 positions match TRBD2. The junction had 7 bases not matched to a gene; V was cut back by 4 bases and J by 0 bases. The CDR3 is 19 residues long. Germline lookup yields CDR1 SGHRS and CDR2 YFSETQ. The CDR3 sequence: CASSPIGLAGGSNTGELFF. The CDR3 nucleotides are TGCGCCAGCAGCCCCATCGGACTAGCGGGAGGGTCGAACACCGGGGAGCTGTTTTTT. The whole variable domain, remainder taken from reference TRBV5-1 and TRBJ2-2, is KAGVTQTPRYLIKTRGQQVTLSCSPISGHRSVSWYQQTPGQGLQFLFEYFSETQRNKGNFPGRFSGRQFSNSRSEMNVSTLELGDSALYLCASSPIGLAGGSNTGELFFGEGSRLTVL.

This chain joins TRBV5-1 and TRBJ1-4, with a tentative D call TRBD1 (5 bases). The germline V gene encodes CDR1 SGHRS and CDR2 YFSETQ. This CDR3 contains 15 residues. The V gene lost 0 bases and the J gene lost 5 bases, with 11 bases spanning the gap. Here the CDR3 reads CASSLGDSPNEKLFF. CDR3 nucleotide sequence: TGCGCCAGCAGCTTGGGCGACAGTCCAAATGAAAAACTGTTTTTT.

The chain joins TRBV9 to TRBJ2-1, with D possibly TRBD2 on 6 matching bases. The CDR3 spans 14 residues. CDR1 and CDR2 (germline): SGDLS, YYNGEE. V gave up 0 bases and J gave up 8 bases, with 12 bases separating them. Here the CDR3 DNA reads TGTGCCAGCAGCGTAGTTCCTAGCGAGTATGAGCAGTTCTTC. It yields the protein CASSVVPSEYEQFF.

The chain employs TRBV15 and TRBJ2-4; TRBD2 is a possible D gene (6 bases). The V gene's germline CDR1 is LNHNV and CDR2 YYDKDF (reference sequence). V was trimmed by 0 bases and J by 8 bases, leaving 14 bases between them. The CDR3 is made up of 15 amino acids. The CDR3 loop reads CATSRDQGPGDIQYF. The DNA of the CDR3 is TGTGCCACCAGCAGAGACCAGGGCCCGGGGGACATTCAGTACTTC.

The V and J genes are TRBV28 and TRBJ2-5; 15 bases are a match to TRBD2. Germline lookup yields CDR1 MDHEN and CDR2 SYDVKM. The CDR3 sequence is 18 residues long. Trimming removed 7 bases from V and 9 bases from J; junction bases left unmatched: 18. CDR3 protein: CASTTPFGLAGGRRAQYF. The CDR3 nucleotides are TGTGCCAGCACCACCCCTTTTGGACTAGCGGGAGGGCGCCGGGCCCAGTACTTC.

The chain employs TRBV18 and TRBJ2-5; no clear D. Germline assignment: CDR1 KGHSH and CDR2 LQKENI. The CDR3 consists of 15 residues. V shed 2 bases and J shed 2 bases, with 12 bases lying between them. The DNA of the CDR3 is TGTGCCAGCTCACCAAGGATCCATGGGCAAGAGACCCAGTACTTC. Protein sequence: CASSPRIHGQETQYF. Using reference TRBV18 and TRBJ2-5 for the parts outside the CDR3, the full variable domain is NAGVMQNPRHLVRRRGQEARLRCSPMKGHSHVYWYRQLPEEGLKFMVYLQKENIIDESGMPKERFSAEFPKEGPSILRIQQVVRGDSAAYFCASSPRIHGQETQYFGPGTRLLVL.

This rearrangement joins TRBV5-4 to TRBJ2-1; D may be TRBD2 (5 bases). The V end lost 0 bases, the J end lost 1 base, and 11 bases lay between the germline ends. Germline loops: CDR1 SGHNT, CDR2 YYREEE (reference sequence). This CDR3 spans 16 amino acids. As DNA, the CDR3 is TGTGCCAGCAGCTTGGAGCTAGCTGTTTCCTACAATGAGCAGTTCTTC. Translation gives CASSLELAVSYNEQFF.

Here the CDR3 reads CASSRGTEYEQYF. CDR3 in DNA: TGCGCCAGCAGCAGGGGGACAGAGTACGAGCAGTACTTC. This rearrangement joins TRBV5-1 to TRBJ2-7, with 7 bases identical to TRBD1. Germline V CDR1 and CDR2: SGHRS, YFSETQ. Trimming took 4 bases from V and 4 from J; bases not matched to a gene: 5. The CDR3 totals 13 residues. Looking up the rest from reference TRBV5-1 and TRBJ2-7 gives the full variable domain: KAGVTQTPRYLIKTRGQQVTLSCSPISGHRSVSWYQQTPGQGLQFLFEYFSETQRNKGNFPGRFSGRQFSNSRSEMNVSTLELGDSALYLCASSRGTEYEQYFGPGTRLTVT.

As for this clone: The sample carries other DNA sequences with the same CDR3. V is TRBV18 and J is TRBJ2-3; D remains unclear. The CDR3 has 14 residues. Germline CDR1 and CDR2: KGHSH and LQKENI. The V end lost 1 base, the J end lost 0 bases, and 5 bases lay between the germline ends. CDR3 DNA sequence: TGTGCCAGCTCACCACAAATTAGCACAGATACGCAGTATTTT. It specifies CASSPQISTDTQYF.

This clone has more than one count but fewer than ten. The sample has other DNA sequences that encode this CDR3 too. The chain joins TRBV27 to TRBJ1-5; D remains unclear. Trimming took off 3 bases at V and 2 bases at J, with 5 bases between the two ends. Germline V lookup: CDR1 MNHEY, CDR2 SMNVEV (reference sequence). This CDR3 comprises 13 residues. DNA for the CDR3: TGTGCCAGCAGTTTGAGTGGCAATCAGCCCCAGCATTTT. It yields the protein CASSLSGNQPQHF.

The chain uses TRBV2 and TRBJ2-1; 10 nucleotides match TRBD2. CDR3 length: 16 residues. V lost 7 bases to trimming and J lost 5 bases; unmatched junction nucleotides: 11. Germline CDR1 and CDR2: SNHLY and FYNNEI. The CDR3 DNA reads TGTGCCAGCAACTTTTTTCGGACTAGCGGAAACAATGAGCAGTTCTTC. This sequence encodes CASNFFRTSGNNEQFF.

The V gene is TRBV11-3, the J gene TRBJ2-3, with D hard to call. CDR3 length: 14 amino acids. The V end was cut by 1 base, the J end by 5 bases, with 10 bases between. CDR1 and CDR2 (germline): SGHNT, YENEEA. The CDR3 here is CASSLGHLGDTQYF. CDR3 in DNA: TGTGCCAGCAGCTTAGGACACCTCGGAGATACGCAGTATTTT.